Listed below are T cell receptor beta chains from one sample, sequenced in a study of blood T cell repertoires in COVID-19. TCRdb's table, derived via immunoSEQ multiplex PCR, lists solely in-frame clones and lacks some. The sample includes under 300,000 clones, over 75% of them seen just once. The sample comprised peripheral blood. The source is a woman in her 40s who had recovered from COVID-19. Both conserved end residues are trimmed from each CDR3. Size is stated for part of the rows, as once, few or many counts, or as a class when the clone is expanded.

size | length | V | CDR3
- | 11 | TRBV5-4 | ASSLRGVDTQY
- | 14 | TRBV7-2 | ASSPHQRGGTGELF
- | 15 | TRBV7-2 | ASSLAWSGGPQETQY
- | 13 | TRBV20-1 | SASPSGGPTTEQY
- | 13 | TRBV27 | ASSLSPRVFGGYT
- | 12 | TRBV19 | ASSRTGSLNEQF
- | 13 | TRBV11-2 | ASSWGLAGVETQY
- | 13 | TRBV9 | ASSPRLGNVETQY
- | 13 | TRBV27 | ASSPRPVQNYGYT
- | 12 | TRBV6-5 | ASSQARQHYEQY
- | 13 | TRBV19 | ASWDRGERNTEAF
- | 14 | TRBV7-2 | ASSLEASLRGEKLF
- | 13 | TRBV7-3 | ASSKTGALTDTQY
- | 12 | TRBV18 | ASSLSTKQETQY
- | 12 | TRBV5-1 | ASSLGTDTYEQY
once | 13 | TRBV7-2 | ATSGQGRVGYGYT
few | 12 | TRBV11-2 | ASSLEATRYEQY
- | 14 | TRBV3-1/TRBV3-2 | ASSAQTVSGANVLT
- | 16 | TRBV4-3 | ASSQDLRGEGSAETQY
- | 15 | TRBV4-3 | ASSQELGGGGTDTQY
- | 10 | TRBV12-3/TRBV12-4 | ASSPDRNTIY
few | 12 | TRBV5-1 | ASSFGVVNTEAF
- | 13 | TRBV2 | ASSGTVLLTDTQY
- | 12 | TRBV19 | ASRSTGQGNEQY
- | 12 | TRBV27 | ASSSGLAAYEQY
once | 13 | TRBV7-9 | ASSWTGRSGNTIY
- | 15 | TRBV6-2/TRBV6-3 | ASTPRKQGKSNQPQH
- | 11 | TRBV27 | ASSRTPWGEQY